Following are 27 T cell receptor beta chains from one sample sequenced in a study of blood T cell repertoires in COVID-19. Generated by immunoSEQ multiplex PCR, the TCRdb table keeps only in-frame clones and is missing some. The table includes tens of thousands of clones, 90% to 95% detected once. Sequenced: peripheral blood. These receptors were taken from a human donor in a cohort sampled during active COVID-19.

The genes are TRBV6-2 or TRBV6-3 and TRBJ2-3; perhaps TRBD2 as D (5 bases). This CDR3 has 15 residues. V was cut by 3 bases and J by 3 bases, with 13 bases left in between. In germline, CDR1 is MNHEY, CDR2 SVGEGT. CDR3 protein: CASSYVGAETDTQYF. For the CDR3, the DNA is TGTGCCAGCAGTTATGTGGGAGCTGAAACAGATACGCAGTATTTT.

The count of this clone is one. The chain has TRBV30 and TRBJ1-2; a possible D gene is TRBD1 (6 bases). V was trimmed by 8 bases and J by 4 bases, leaving 14 bases between them. The CDR3 consists of 12 residues. Germline CDR1 reads GTSNPN; CDR2 reads SVGIG (reference sequence). CDR3 DNA sequence: TGTGCCCGGGGGGACATGGGCTATGGCTACACCTTC. Translation: CARGDMGYGYTF.

This CDR3 is CASSYLQGAGETQYF. The CDR3 nucleotides read TGTGCCAGCAGTTACTTACAGGGGGCCGGAGAGACCCAGTACTTC. The chain recombines TRBV28 with TRBJ2-5; 9 bases map to TRBD1. The V gene's germline CDR1 is MDHEN and CDR2 SYDVKM. CDR3 length equals 15 residues. J gave up 4 bases and V 4 bases, and 7 bases lay outside the gene matches. Supplemented by reference TRBV28 and TRBJ2-5, the full variable domain reads DVKVTQSSRYLVKRTGEKVFLECVQDMDHENMFWYRQDPGLGLRLIYFSYDVKMKEKGDIPEGYSVSREKKERFSLILESASTNQTSMYLCASSYLQGAGETQYFGPGTRLLVL.

The rearrangement uses TRBV6-5 and TRBJ2-3; TRBD2 aligns across 8 bases. Germline trimming cut 0 bases from V and 6 bases from J; bases unmatched to any gene: 8. This CDR3 is built from 16 residues. Germline V gene data show CDR1 as MNHEY and CDR2 as SVGAGI. CDR3 region: CASSYSRRGVRDTQYF. In DNA, the CDR3 is TGTGCCAGCAGTTACTCGCGGCGGGGGGTGAGGGATACGCAGTATTTT.

A single count supports this clone. The chain is built from TRBV24-1 and TRBJ2-2; no clear D gene. Germline V CDR1 and CDR2: KGHDR, SFDVKD. CDR3 length: 13 residues. V shed 8 bases and J shed 2 bases, with 8 bases lying between them. The CDR3, as DNA: TGTGCCACCACAGATCAAAACACCGGGGAGCTGTTTTTT. Translating gives CATTDQNTGELFF.

J is TRBJ1-1 and V is TRBV14; no clear D gene. CDR3 length: 11 amino acids. The germline V gene encodes CDR1 SGHDN and CDR2 FVKESK. V shed 8 bases and J shed 3 bases, with 7 bases lying between them. Here the CDR3 DNA reads TGTGCCAGCGCTAGTTACACTGAAGCTTTCTTT. This encodes CASASYTEAFF.

The chain joins TRBV18 to TRBJ1-1; 11 positions match TRBD1. J gave up 8 bases and V 0 bases, and 5 bases lay outside the gene matches. Per germline, CDR1 KGHSH and CDR2 LQKENI. The CDR3 consists of 15 residues. The chain's CDR3 is CASSPPDRGRGEAFF. The CDR3 bases are TGTGCCAGCTCACCACCGGACAGGGGGCGAGGGGAAGCTTTCTTT.

This sequence joins TRBV6-6 and TRBJ1-2, with D possibly TRBD1 on 6 matching bases. The germline V and J ends were trimmed by 4 bases and 8 bases, with 14 bases remaining between them. Germline assignment: CDR1 MNHNY and CDR2 SVGAGI (reference sequence). The CDR3 loop spans 13 amino acids. The CDR3 nucleotides are TGTGCCAGCAGTTCTTGGGTAGGACAGGGCTACACCTTC. The encoded protein is CASSSWVGQGYTF.

V usage is TRBV30 and J usage is TRBJ2-5; D is undetermined. The V gene's germline CDR1 is GTSNPN and CDR2 SVGIG (reference sequence). Trimming left V 4 bases short and J 1 base short, with 10 bases between. This CDR3 spans 13 amino acids. The CDR3 DNA reads as TGTGCCTGGATGTGGCCAGTCCAAGAGACCCAGTACTTC. Amino acids: CAWMWPVQETQYF.

The rearrangement links TRBV6-5 to TRBJ1-2; 9 nucleotides align to TRBD1. The length of the CDR3 is 14 residues. From germline, CDR1 is MNHEY and CDR2 SVGAGI. The ends lost 5 bases at V and 5 bases at J; junction bases unmatched: 6. CDR3 region: CASSTGQGIYGYTF. The CDR3 region has the DNA TGTGCCAGCAGTACAGGACAGGGGATATATGGCTACACCTTC.

This clone was seen just once. V usage is TRBV7-3 and J usage is TRBJ2-3, with TRBD2 matching over 8 bases. The CDR3 is made up of 16 amino acids. The junction had 11 bases not matched to a gene; V was cut back by 5 bases and J by 4 bases. Germline V gene lookup returns CDR1 SGHTA and CDR2 FQGTGA. The CDR3: CASSLGLAQAADTQYF. The DNA of the CDR3 is TGTGCCAGCAGCCTCGGACTAGCTCAAGCCGCAGATACGCAGTATTTT. The whole variable domain, filled in from reference TRBV7-3 and TRBJ2-3, reads GAGVSQTPSNKVTEKGKYVELRCDPISGHTALYWYRQSLGQGPEFLIYFQGTGAADDSGLPNDRFFAVRPEGSVSTLKIQRTERGDSAVYLCASSLGLAQAADTQYFGPGTRLTVL.

This chain connects TRBV7-2 to TRBJ2-4; tentatively, D is TRBD2 (7 bases). In germline, CDR1 is SGHTA, CDR2 FQGNSA. Trimming cost V 3 bases and J 6 bases, with 15 bases left between them. The CDR3 spans 15 residues. CDR3 bases: TGTGCCAGCAGCTTGGGGGGGCCCGTGCGAAACATTCAGTACTTC. It codes for CASSLGGPVRNIQYF.

V is TRBV6-5 and J is TRBJ2-7, with 7 bases matching TRBD1. The J segment lost 5 bases and the V segment lost 2 bases, leaving 3 bases of the junction unmatched. The CDR3 consists of 13 residues. Per the germline V gene, CDR1 is MNHEY and CDR2 is SVGAGI. The DNA of the CDR3 is TGTGCCAGCAGTTACGTGACAGGGAACGAGCAGTACTTC. Residues: CASSYVTGNEQYF.

The chain couples TRBV18 to TRBJ2-2, with D maybe TRBD2 (5 bases). V lost 3 bases, J lost 3 bases, and 11 bases lay in between. This CDR3 comprises 15 residues. The germline V gene encodes CDR1 KGHSH and CDR2 LQKENI. The CDR3 DNA reads as TGTGCCAGCTCACCTTCGTTGCGGGACACCGGGGAGCTGTTTTTT. It yields the protein CASSPSLRDTGELFF.

This chain joins TRBV5-1 and TRBJ2-1, with 12 bases that match TRBD2. This CDR3 has 15 amino acids. Germline-derived CDR1 and CDR2 are SGHRS and YFSETQ. J gave up 4 bases and V 4 bases, and 3 bases lay outside the gene matches. The CDR3 region is CASSPGLAGYNEQFF. CDR3 sequence (DNA): TGCGCCAGCAGCCCCGGACTAGCGGGATACAATGAGCAGTTCTTC.

The chain employs TRBV3-1 (or the pseudogene TRBV3-2) and TRBJ2-7; 7 bases are shared with TRBD1. There are 13 residues in the CDR3. Germline-derived CDR1 and CDR2 are LGHDT and YNNKEL (reference sequence). V trimming: 3 bases; J trimming: 11 bases; junction bases outside the gene matches: 10. The CDR3 sequence is CASSHDRARVEYF. CDR3 DNA: TGTGCCAGCAGCCACGACAGGGCCCGAGTGGAGTACTTC.

A single count supports this clone. J is TRBJ2-1 and V is TRBV15; tentatively, D is TRBD1 (6 bases). The CDR3 consists of 16 residues. Deletions cut 5 bases from V and 5 bases from J, with 19 bases between. Germline V gene data show CDR1 as LNHNV and CDR2 as YYDKDF (reference sequence). The CDR3 DNA reads TGTGCCACCAGCGAAAGACAGGCGACATCTGACAATGAGCAGTTCTTC. This sequence encodes CATSERQATSDNEQFF.

The J gene is TRBJ2-1, the V gene TRBV5-4; 10 bases map to TRBD2. The germline gives CDR1 SGHNT, CDR2 YYREEE (reference sequence). J gave up 7 bases and V 4 bases, and 8 bases lay outside the gene matches. The CDR3 sequence is 15 residues long. The CDR3 loop reads CASSLTSGEGNEQFF. Written as DNA, the CDR3 is TGTGCCAGCAGCCTTACTAGCGGGGAAGGGAATGAGCAGTTCTTC.

This rearrangement joins TRBV4-1 to TRBJ2-2; D possibly corresponds to TRBD2 (6 bases). This CDR3 is built from 18 residues. Deletions cut 0 bases from V and 1 base from J, with 15 bases between. The germline gives CDR1 MGHRA, CDR2 YSYEKL. CDR3 protein: CASSQEEGLRGNTGELFF. CDR3 DNA: TGCGCCAGCAGCCAAGAAGAAGGTCTGCGGGGGAACACCGGGGAGCTGTTTTTT.

The chain links TRBV27 to TRBJ2-2; the D gene is possibly TRBD2 (5 bases). CDR3 length equals 14 residues. Germline CDR1 is MNHEY and CDR2 is SMNVEV (reference sequence). Trimming pared 5 bases from V and 2 bases from J, leaving 9 bases between. CDR3 bases: TGTGCCAGCAGTCCGGGGATAAACACCGGGGAGCTGTTTTTT. It codes for CASSPGINTGELFF.

This clone was counted only a few times. The genes are TRBV4-1 and TRBJ2-1; D is undetermined. Germline-derived CDR1 and CDR2 are MGHRA and YSYEKL. V lost 3 bases, J lost 6 bases, and 9 bases lay in between. This CDR3 has 13 amino acids. In nucleotides, the CDR3 is TGCGCCAGCAGCCATAACTCTGGCAATGAGCAGTTCTTC. It encodes CASSHNSGNEQFF.

This clone was picked up one time. The gene calls are TRBV13 and TRBJ2-7; D may be TRBD1 (6 bases). Germline loops: CDR1 PRHDT, CDR2 FYEKMQ (reference sequence). Deletions cut 0 bases from V and 2 bases from J, with 11 bases between. CDR3 size: 15 residues. DNA for the CDR3: TGTGCCAGCAGCTTAGGGCCAGGGGCTACCTACGAGCAGTACTTC. The encoded protein is CASSLGPGATYEQYF.

The chain employs TRBV5-1 and TRBJ1-3; the match to TRBD1 covers 7 bases. This CDR3 has 15 residues. The V gene's germline CDR1 is SGHRS and CDR2 YFSETQ. Unmatched junction bases numbered 4, after V lost 4 bases and J lost 0 bases. DNA for the CDR3: TGCGCCAGCAGCAGCCAGGGGGGCTCTGGAAACACCATATATTTT. Translation: CASSSQGGSGNTIYF.

The V call is TRBV7-2, the J call TRBJ2-5, with 7 bases aligning to TRBD1. Germline values: CDR1 SGHTA, CDR2 FQGNSA. CDR3 size: 13 residues. Germline trimming cut 4 bases from V and 7 bases from J; bases unmatched to any gene: 6. Here the CDR3 DNA reads TGTGCCAGCAGCTCCGACAGGGATGGGACCCAGTACTTC. It translates to CASSSDRDGTQYF.

The gene calls are TRBV27 and TRBJ2-3; possibly TRBD1 for D (6 bases). V lost 5 bases and J 2 bases, leaving 14 bases between the germline ends. The CDR3 extends over 15 amino acids. Germline assignment: CDR1 MNHEY and CDR2 SMNVEV (reference sequence). The CDR3, as DNA: TGTGCCAGCAGTATAACAGGGATTCTCACAGATACGCAGTATTTT. It translates to CASSITGILTDTQYF.

This clone was recorded only once. The chain carries TRBV30 and TRBJ1-1; 8 nucleotides align to TRBD1. This CDR3 has 14 residues. V dropped 2 bases and J dropped 1; count of bases not matched to a gene: 3. The germline V gene encodes CDR1 GTSNPN and CDR2 SVGIG (reference sequence). The CDR3 region has the DNA TGTGCCTGGAGTCTAGGGACAGGGAACACTGAAGCTTTCTTT. Its protein is CAWSLGTGNTEAFF.

CDR3 sequence (DNA): TGTGCCAGCAGCTTAGGAGGGACAGGGAGCTCCTACGAGCAGTACTTC. Translation gives CASSLGGTGSSYEQYF. This chain connects TRBV13 to TRBJ2-7, with TRBD1 matching 9 bases. Germline CDR1 and CDR2: PRHDT and FYEKMQ (reference sequence). The CDR3 sequence is 16 residues long. V dropped 0 bases and J dropped 0; count of bases not matched to a gene: 3. Full variable domain (outside the CDR3, taken from reference TRBV13 and TRBJ2-7): AAGVIQSPRHLIKEKRETATLKCYPIPRHDTVYWYQQGPGQDPQFLISFYEKMQSDKGSIPDRFSAQQFSDYHSELNMSSLELGDSALYFCASSLGGTGSSYEQYFGPGTRLTVT.